This TCR beta chain was sequenced during a study of radiotherapy plus CTLA-4 blockade in lung cancer. Study in general: Objective responses occurred in approximately 18% of patients; around 30% had disease control. Study results and caveats: TCR clones from tumors expanded in blood after radiotherapy plus ipilimumab. In blood, early T cell clone dynamics reportedly predicted response best, together with interferon-beta.

Germline-derived CDR1 and CDR2 are SGHNT and YENEEA. The V and J ends lost 0 bases and 6 bases respectively, with 12 bases between them. This CDR3 is 15 amino acids long. This table comes from immunoSEQ multiplex PCR, and its TCRdb copy is limited to in-frame clones, with some not included. The sample holds tens of thousands of clones, about 88% seen once. Concerning this clone itself: What it binds is not known.

The sequence was collected from a human donor with non-small cell lung cancer whose response to radiotherapy plus ipilimumab could not be evaluated. Source: peripheral blood, taken from a patient treated with radiotherapy plus ipilimumab. The chain joins TRBV11-3 to TRBJ1-5; no firm D call. Written as DNA, the CDR3 is TGTGCCAGCAGCTTAGATCGGAGGGTTCGTCAGCCCCAGCATTTT. Protein: CASSLDRRVRQPQHF.